The sequence of this TCR beta chain was determined in a study of T-cell memory formation after mild COVID-19. At the level of the study: The TCR clusters were mostly specific to one donor.

TCRdb processed the 5' RACE reads anew with MiXCR; each CDR3 protein has one entry. Here the sample spans approximately 28,000 distinct CDR3 sequences, about 12% being singletons. Whole-study results and caveats: Clones contracting over day 15 to 85 were CD4/CD8 balanced, with later expanders leaning CD4+. Those CD4+ clones that contracted were mainly in CM and EM (CD8+ ones in EMRA). Still unconfirmed is whether the second-wave clones peaking on day 37 recognized SARS-CoV-2.

There are many counts of this clonotype. Its specificity is unknown. This sequence was found in an adult woman who had mild COVID-19 (a few samples of this study predate the infection). Cell type and time point are not known. Material: PBMCs or a T cell subset sorted from them (not recorded which).

The CDR3 reads CASSVEGGQANEQFF. CDR3 in DNA: TGTGCCAGCAGCGTAGAAGGGGGGCAAGCGAATGAGCAGTTCTTC. The chain recombines TRBV9 with TRBJ2-1; the D gene could be TRBD1 or TRBD2 (6 bases each). V lost 0 bases and J 7 bases, leaving 14 bases between the germline ends. Germline V CDR1 and CDR2: SGDLS, YYNGEE. The CDR3 has 15 amino acids.